One T cell receptor (beta chain) is described in this entry. Living in about two dozen US areas, the participants were between roughly 18 and 89 years of age. The study counted Cohort 3 donors as recovered given two negative PCRs, clearance, or symptom resolution. The data originate from a study of blood T cell repertoires in COVID-19. Overall study context: Samples came from the United States, Italy and Spain, spanning acute and convalescent COVID-19. PBMCs, B-cell-depleted T cells, or T cells provided the cDNA or gDNA that made up the material.

Trimming took 1 base from V and 1 from J, leaving 8 bases between them. Per the germline V gene, CDR1 is LGHNA and CDR2 is YNFKEQ. The length of the CDR3 is 15 residues. The repertoire was sequenced with immunoSEQ multiplex PCR; TCRdb's copy has only in-frame clones and lacks some. Of 200,000 to 250,000 clones listed, approximately 90% are singletons. The chain links TRBV4-2 to TRBJ1-5, with D possibly being TRBD1 (5 bases). Material for sequencing was PBMCs or T cells enriched from blood (not recorded which). The TCR comes from a man aged 25-45 years who had recovered from COVID-19. The CDR3 DNA follows: TGTGCCAGCAGCCAAGGTCCAGGGAGCAATCAGCCCCAGCATTTT. Its protein is CASSQGPGSNQPQHF.